This is a list of T cell receptor beta chains from one sample in a study of human T cells and chemical hapten exposure. TCRdb recomputed calls from the RACE reads with MiXCR, one row per CDR3 protein. The sample consists of under 65,000 distinct CDR3 sequences, less than 9.5% of them appearing once. This specimen consisted of whole blood, obtained in connection with sensitization to the hapten diphenylcyclopropenone (DPC). Receptors were obtained from a woman aged 45 to 65 with alopecia areata. Some clones in this sample may be carry-over from other donors' samples. The CDR3 runs from the conserved cysteine through the conserved F or W. The order of the fields is CDR3 protein, D gene, clone size, V gene, J gene. D genes are given only for firm matches. Some rows have no size entry. The others give once, few or many, or a class for an expanded clone.

CDR3 protein: CASSGTSGSTDTQYF
D gene: TRBD2
clone size: many
V gene: TRBV9
J gene: TRBJ2-3

CDR3 protein: CSARKRRTNYGYTF
D gene: NA
clone size: many
V gene: TRBV20-1
J gene: TRBJ1-2

CDR3 protein: CASSSGLAGLGEQFF
D gene: TRBD2
clone size: many
V gene: TRBV11-3
J gene: TRBJ2-1

CDR3 protein: CASSVGAGRTDTQYF
D gene: NA
clone size: many
V gene: TRBV9
J gene: TRBJ2-3

CDR3 protein: CASSLEPPGRTNEKLFF
D gene: NA
clone size: many
V gene: TRBV7-6
J gene: TRBJ1-4

CDR3 protein: CASRDPGQGYTEAFF
D gene: TRBD1
clone size: many
V gene: TRBV9
J gene: TRBJ1-1

CDR3 protein: CASSEQGMVDEQYF
D gene: NA
clone size: many
V gene: TRBV9
J gene: TRBJ2-7

CDR3 protein: CSGLGQTSYEQYF
D gene: TRBD1
clone size: many
V gene: TRBV29-1
J gene: TRBJ2-7

CDR3 protein: CASSLAGTEAFF
D gene: NA
clone size: many
V gene: TRBV11-2
J gene: TRBJ1-1

CDR3 protein: CASSQDTYSTDTQYF
D gene: NA
clone size: NA
V gene: TRBV4-3
J gene: TRBJ2-3

CDR3 protein: CASSLGSWLRENTEAFF
D gene: NA
clone size: many
V gene: TRBV12-3/TRBV12-4
J gene: TRBJ1-1

CDR3 protein: CASSEDTEAFF
D gene: NA
clone size: NA
V gene: TRBV2
J gene: TRBJ1-1

CDR3 protein: CASSLIGVSNQPQHF
D gene: NA
clone size: many
V gene: TRBV7-2
J gene: TRBJ1-5

CDR3 protein: CSAGVLWGEQYF
D gene: NA
clone size: many
V gene: TRBV20-1
J gene: TRBJ2-7

CDR3 protein: CASSPGASTDTQYF
D gene: NA
clone size: few
V gene: TRBV6-4
J gene: TRBJ2-3

CDR3 protein: CASSPFLAAHREQFF
D gene: NA
clone size: many
V gene: TRBV11-2
J gene: TRBJ2-1

CDR3 protein: CASSYAVGDTQYF
D gene: NA
clone size: NA
V gene: TRBV6-2/TRBV6-3
J gene: TRBJ2-3

CDR3 protein: CASSLYRTGRNNYGYTF
D gene: TRBD1
clone size: many
V gene: TRBV7-2
J gene: TRBJ1-2

CDR3 protein: CASSLSETGINYGYTF
D gene: NA
clone size: NA
V gene: TRBV7-9
J gene: TRBJ1-2

CDR3 protein: CASSSADGSYYEQYF
D gene: NA
clone size: few
V gene: TRBV28
J gene: TRBJ2-7

CDR3 protein: CASGSGNADIQYF
D gene: NA
clone size: many
V gene: TRBV12-5
J gene: TRBJ2-4

CDR3 protein: CATQGANNYGYTF
D gene: NA
clone size: many
V gene: TRBV2
J gene: TRBJ1-2

CDR3 protein: CASSQVTGRYEQFF
D gene: NA
clone size: many
V gene: TRBV4-1
J gene: TRBJ2-1

CDR3 protein: CASGKVGGSPLHF
D gene: NA
clone size: NA
V gene: TRBV3-1
J gene: TRBJ1-6

CDR3 protein: CASSLFGQGDTEAFF
D gene: TRBD1
clone size: many
V gene: TRBV5-1
J gene: TRBJ1-1

CDR3 protein: CASKSGGDLANYGYTF
D gene: NA
clone size: many
V gene: TRBV7-6
J gene: TRBJ1-2

CDR3 protein: CSVRVTNTGELFF
D gene: NA
clone size: NA
V gene: TRBV29-1
J gene: TRBJ2-2

CDR3 protein: CASSSPLAYSYNEQFF
D gene: NA
clone size: many
V gene: TRBV12-3/TRBV12-4
J gene: TRBJ2-1

CDR3 protein: CASSLGHHSGANVLTF
D gene: NA
clone size: few
V gene: TRBV5-5
J gene: TRBJ2-6

CDR3 protein: CASSFGNSYNEQFF
D gene: NA
clone size: NA
V gene: TRBV5-1
J gene: TRBJ2-1

CDR3 protein: CASTTGNTEAFF
D gene: NA
clone size: many
V gene: TRBV6-5
J gene: TRBJ1-1

CDR3 protein: CASRLSYEQYF
D gene: NA
clone size: few
V gene: TRBV28
J gene: TRBJ2-7

CDR3 protein: CASSPPNSGVQETQYF
D gene: NA
clone size: many
V gene: TRBV18
J gene: TRBJ2-5